This T cell receptor beta chain originates from a study of T cell responses to AZD1222 COVID-19 vaccine. Profiled with immunoSEQ multiplex PCR; TCRdb holds only in-frame clones, not every one. Of about 55,000 clones in the sample, approximately 80% are singletons; the top ten hold approximately 5%. Study results and caveats: Females outnumbered males among donors, who were mostly white British; clonal diversity was possibly underestimated.

There are a few counts of this clone. Its matching antigen is unknown. Germline values: CDR1 SGHAT, CDR2 FQNNGV. The CDR3 length is 15 residues. V was pared by 1 base and J by 2 bases, with 4 bases of the junction left unmatched. Material: peripheral blood, obtained 28 days after the second AZD1222 dose. The source of this sequence is an adult who received the AZD1222 COVID-19 vaccine. The chain carries TRBV11-2 and TRBJ2-7, with 8 bases aligning to TRBD1. This CDR3 is CASSLGTGQAYEQYF. CDR3 in DNA: TGTGCCAGCAGCTTAGGGACAGGGCAGGCCTACGAGCAGTACTTC.